Here is one T cell receptor beta chain with its context. Its cognate antigen is unknown. Both 60 Vbeta primers and 13 Jbeta primers went into the PCR. Per the authors' pipeline: An analysis performed later counted 75 million to 80 million unique TCR beta chains (roughly 10 million of them shared). Repertoires were generated with immunoSEQ multiplex PCR, while TCRdb's copy carries only in-frame clones and drops some. From that table come the V and J calls and clone size; the DNA was used to work out D and trimming. The sample data list approximately 170,000 clones. Per germline, CDR1 MNHEY and CDR2 SVGAGI. The CDR3 is 15 residues long. V lost 0 bases and J lost 4, with 13 bases in between. This entry is derived from a study of cytomegalovirus exposure and HLA in healthy donors. Findings and limits, study-wide: Among immune exposure information, only CMV serostatus was available. Later, TCR association rates were found to vary by HLA locus, highest for DRB1 and lowest for HLA-C. As was reported, the HLA-A and HLA-B alleles of most subjects were accurately predicted from TCR beta sequences.

The chain joins TRBV6-5 to TRBJ2-7; tentatively, D is TRBD1 (6 bases). The sequence came from a woman younger than 30 in good health and CMV-seropositive. Sequenced: PBMCs. DNA for the CDR3: TGTGCCAGCAGTTACTCGTGGGACAAAGCTTACGAGCAGTACTTC. This encodes CASSYSWDKAYEQYF.